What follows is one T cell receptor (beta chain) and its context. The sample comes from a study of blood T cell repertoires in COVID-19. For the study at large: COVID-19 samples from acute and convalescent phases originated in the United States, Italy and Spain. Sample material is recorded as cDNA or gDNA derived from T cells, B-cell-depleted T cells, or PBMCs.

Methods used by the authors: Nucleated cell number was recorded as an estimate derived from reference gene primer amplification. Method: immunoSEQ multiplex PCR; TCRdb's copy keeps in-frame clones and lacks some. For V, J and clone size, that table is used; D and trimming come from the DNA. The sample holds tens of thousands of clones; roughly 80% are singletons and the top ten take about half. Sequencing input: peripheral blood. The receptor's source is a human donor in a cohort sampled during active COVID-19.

The CDR3 DNA reads as TGTGCCAGCAGGCTAGCGGGAGGGTTTGAGCAGTTCTTC. Encoded protein: CASRLAGGFEQFF. The V and J genes are TRBV6-5 and TRBJ2-1, with TRBD2 identical over 12 bases. The ends lost 6 bases at V and 9 bases at J; junction bases unmatched: 3. Germline values: CDR1 MNHEY, CDR2 SVGAGI. The CDR3 has 13 residues.